One and the same sample provided the 4 T cell receptor beta chains below, sequenced in a study of blood T cell repertoires in COVID-19. Data came from immunoSEQ multiplex PCR; TCRdb stores just in-frame clones and leaves some out. The sample contains 120,000 to 150,000 clones, around 81% of which appear only once. Sequencing was carried out using peripheral blood. Every receptor here comes from a human donor with acute or convalescent COVID-19. The donor label of this sample is uncertain.

The CDR3: CAWSVRWNTEAFF. CDR3 nucleotides: TGTGCCTGGAGTGTTCGGTGGAACACTGAAGCTTTCTTT. The V call is TRBV30, the J call TRBJ1-1; D remains ambiguous. Germline CDR1 is GTSNPN and CDR2 is SVGIG (reference sequence). Trimming stripped 0 bases from V and 1 base from J, with 6 bases between. There are 13 residues in the CDR3.

V is TRBV11-2 and J is TRBJ2-7; TRBD2 aligns across 8 bases. CDR3 length: 15 residues. The germline CDR1 and CDR2 sequences are SGHAT and FQNNGV. The ends lost 5 bases at V and 3 bases at J; junction bases unmatched: 9. The CDR3 DNA follows: TGTGCCAGCAGCATCGGGACGGGAGGGTTCTACGAGCAGTACTTC. Translating it yields CASSIGTGGFYEQYF.

The chain couples TRBV2 to TRBJ1-4; 10 bases are a match to TRBD1. V lost 5 bases, J lost 7 bases, and 7 bases stayed unmatched. The CDR3 runs to 15 residues. Germline V gene sequence: CDR1 SNHLY, CDR2 FYNNEI. CDR3 amino acids: CASSWDRGVSEKLFF. CDR3 coding DNA: TGTGCCAGCAGTTGGGACAGGGGAGTCAGTGAAAAACTGTTTTTT.

The chain combines TRBV19 with TRBJ1-1, with 11 bases lining up with TRBD1. The CDR3 is 14 amino acids. Germline CDR1 reads LNHDA; CDR2 reads SQIVND (reference sequence). The ends lost 1 base at V and 6 bases at J; junction bases unmatched: 1. In DNA, the CDR3 is TGTGCCAGTAGTATAGGGGGACAGGGGGCTGAAGCTTTCTTT. It codes for CASSIGGQGAEAFF. Based on the CDR3 plus reference TRBV19 and TRBJ1-1, the full variable domain is DGGITQSPKYLFRKEGQNVTLSCEQNLNHDAMYWYRQDPGQGLRLIYYSQIVNDFQKGDIAEGYSVSREKKESFPLTVTSAQKNPTAFYLCASSIGGQGAEAFFGQGTRLTVV.